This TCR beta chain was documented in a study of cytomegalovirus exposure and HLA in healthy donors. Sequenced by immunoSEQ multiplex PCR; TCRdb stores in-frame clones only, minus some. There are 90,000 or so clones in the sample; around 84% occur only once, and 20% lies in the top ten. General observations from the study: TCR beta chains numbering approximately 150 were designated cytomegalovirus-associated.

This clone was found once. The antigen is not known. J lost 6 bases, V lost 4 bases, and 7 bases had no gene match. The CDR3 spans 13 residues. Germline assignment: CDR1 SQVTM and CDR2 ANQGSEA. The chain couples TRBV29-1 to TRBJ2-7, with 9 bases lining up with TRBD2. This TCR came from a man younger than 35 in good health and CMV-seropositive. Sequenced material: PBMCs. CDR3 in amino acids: CSVGSGSLSEQYF. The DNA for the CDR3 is TGCAGCGTTGGTAGCGGGAGTCTCTCCGAGCAGTACTTC.